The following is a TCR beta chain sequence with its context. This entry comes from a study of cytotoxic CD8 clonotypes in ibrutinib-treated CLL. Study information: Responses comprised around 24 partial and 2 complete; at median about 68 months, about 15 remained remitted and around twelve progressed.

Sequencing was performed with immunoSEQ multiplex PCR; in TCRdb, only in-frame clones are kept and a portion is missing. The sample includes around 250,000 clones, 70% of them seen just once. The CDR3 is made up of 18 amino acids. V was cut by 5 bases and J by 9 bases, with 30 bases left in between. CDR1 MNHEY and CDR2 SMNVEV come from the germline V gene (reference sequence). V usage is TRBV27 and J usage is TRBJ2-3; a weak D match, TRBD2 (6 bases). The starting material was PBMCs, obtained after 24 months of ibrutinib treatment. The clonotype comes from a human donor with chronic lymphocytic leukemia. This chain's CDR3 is CASSVRAPGTPKPATQYF. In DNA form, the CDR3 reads TGTGCCAGCAGTGTAAGGGCCCCCGGGACTCCAAAACCAGCCACGCAGTATTTT.